Sequencing of this T cell receptor beta chain was carried out in a study of T cell responses to AZD1222 COVID-19 vaccine. Some clones are missing from TCRdb's copy, which holds only in-frame ones; the method was immunoSEQ multiplex PCR. The sample has about 170,000 clones, approximately 92% seen once. The CDR3 totals 17 residues. From germline, CDR1 is SNHLY and CDR2 FYNNEI. V was pared by 7 bases and J by 4 bases, with 18 bases of the junction left unmatched. This chain joins TRBV2 and TRBJ1-2; 7 nucleotides align to TRBD1. The receptor's source is an adult in good health. The starting material was peripheral blood, obtained on day 0 of AZD1222 vaccination. CDR3 residues: CASILGSDRGRGYGYTF. CDR3 in DNA: TGTGCCAGCATCCTCGGGTCCGATAGGGGGCGGGGCTATGGCTACACCTTC.